This T cell receptor (beta chain) was sequenced for a study of blood T cell repertoires in COVID-19. On the study more broadly: Some COVID-19 samples were acute and others convalescent; all came from the United States, Italy and Spain.

V was shortened by 6 bases and J by 5 bases, with 8 bases between the two germline ends. The CDR3 totals 11 residues. Germline assignment: CDR1 KGHSH and CDR2 LQKENI. Sequenced by immunoSEQ multiplex PCR; TCRdb stores in-frame clones only, minus some. The repertoire holds 250,000 to 400,000 clones, 70% to 90% seen once, with 1.6% in the top ten. V gene TRBV18 combines with J gene TRBJ2-7, with D perhaps TRBD1 (5 bases). The sequencing sample was made of peripheral blood. This clonotype was sampled from a woman in her twenties or thirties with COVID-19, enrolled during active disease. Here the CDR3 reads CASSRADEQYF. The CDR3 nucleotides read TGTGCCAGCTCCAGGGCAGACGAGCAGTACTTC.